The 26 T cell receptor beta chains below come from one sample, sequenced in a study of blood T cell repertoires in COVID-19. Sequencing was performed with immunoSEQ multiplex PCR; in TCRdb, only in-frame clones are kept and a portion is missing. The table shows 100,000 to 150,000 clones, with around 80% occurring only once. Sample: peripheral blood. These receptors came from a man aged 35 to 55 with active or convalescent COVID-19.

The table lists this clone with a few counts. CDR3 bases: TGTGCCAGCAGTAGCTTAGGAGCCGAAGCTTTCTTT. It encodes CASSSLGAEAFF. The chain combines TRBV25-1 with TRBJ1-1; D is unclear. Germline V gene data show CDR1 as MGHDK and CDR2 as SYGVNS. Trimming shortened V by 5 bases and J by 8 bases, and 12 bases separated the two germline ends. The CDR3 is 12 amino acids.

V usage is TRBV19 and J usage is TRBJ1-3; unclear D gene. The CDR3 consists of 14 residues. Between the trimmed V and J ends, which lost 10 bases and 0 bases, there was a span of 13 bases. CDR1 is LNHDA, CDR2 SQIVND, per germline (reference sequence). The chain's CDR3 is CATQGGSSGNTIYF. The DNA for the CDR3 is TGTGCCACCCAAGGAGGGAGCTCTGGAAACACCATATATTTT.

The CDR3 DNA reads as TGTGCCACCTCCTTTGCTAATTTAACGCTACACATTCAGTACTTC. Protein: CATSFANLTLHIQYF. The genes are TRBV6-5 and TRBJ2-4; D is unclear. The CDR3 contains 15 residues. Germline V gives CDR1 MNHEY, CDR2 SVGAGI. Trimming shortened V by 10 bases and J by 8 bases, and 24 bases separated the two germline ends.

CDR3 loop: CASSSWDRENTEAFF. The CDR3, as DNA: TGTGCCAGCAGCTCCTGGGACAGAGAGAACACTGAAGCTTTCTTT. The chain carries TRBV28 and TRBJ1-1, with TRBD1 matching over 7 bases. The CDR3 covers 15 residues. The germline V gene has CDR1 MDHEN and CDR2 SYDVKM. Losses at the gene ends were 6 bases for V and 1 base for J; bases not matched to a gene: 8.

This clone was counted only a few times. The chain couples TRBV4-1 to TRBJ1-1, with 11 bases that match TRBD1. The length of the CDR3 is 16 residues. Germline assignment: CDR1 MGHRA and CDR2 YSYEKL. V was pared by 1 base and J by 5 bases, with 6 bases of the junction left unmatched. The CDR3 loop is CASSQVGTGGGTEAFF. DNA of the CDR3: TGCGCCAGCAGCCAAGTAGGGACAGGGGGTGGAACTGAAGCTTTCTTT.

This sequence joins TRBV3-1 (or the pseudogene TRBV3-2) and TRBJ1-2; 7 bases agree with TRBD1. The junction had 13 bases not matched to a gene; V was cut back by 2 bases and J by 1 base. Germline CDR1 is LGHDT and CDR2 is YNNKEL (reference sequence). The CDR3 length is 18 residues. The CDR3 region is CASSQRGTAQGINYGYTF. The DNA for the CDR3 is TGTGCCAGCAGCCAAAGGGGGACAGCCCAAGGGATTAACTATGGCTACACCTTC.

The chain joins TRBV3-1 (or the pseudogene TRBV3-2) to TRBJ2-7; 8 bases map to TRBD2. Germline trimming cut 0 bases from V and 2 bases from J; bases unmatched to any gene: 6. The CDR3 has 16 residues. Germline CDR1 LGHDT, CDR2 YNNKEL (reference sequence). CDR3 in DNA: TGTGCCAGCAGCCAAGATCCCCAGCGGGGGACCTACGAGCAGTACTTC. This translates into CASSQDPQRGTYEQYF.

The genes are TRBV5-4 and TRBJ1-1; 7 nucleotides align to TRBD1. There are 15 residues in the CDR3. The germline CDR1 and CDR2 sequences are SGHNT and YYREEE (reference sequence). The J segment lost 8 bases and the V segment lost 0 bases, leaving 10 bases of the junction unmatched. For the CDR3, the DNA is TGTGCCAGCAGCTTGGCCGGGGTGGCAGGGGGGGAAGCTTTCTTT. Translated: CASSLAGVAGGEAFF.

V is TRBV18 and J is TRBJ1-1, with D possibly TRBD1 on 5 matching bases. V lost 3 bases and J lost 3, with 8 bases in between. The CDR3 loop spans 13 amino acids. Germline values: CDR1 KGHSH, CDR2 LQKENI. CDR3 bases: TGTGCCAGCTCACCGTCGGGGGACACTGAAGCTTTCTTT. Protein product: CASSPSGDTEAFF.

The genes are TRBV24-1 and TRBJ2-6, with TRBD1 identical over 9 bases. The germline CDR1 and CDR2 sequences are KGHDR and SFDVKD. V trimming: 3 bases; J trimming: 0 bases; junction bases outside the gene matches: 14. This CDR3 has 21 amino acids. The CDR3 DNA is TGTGCCACCAGTGATCCAACCATCCGACAGGGGGGACCCTCTGGGGCCAACGTCCTGACTTTC. This translates into CATSDPTIRQGGPSGANVLTF.

The rearrangement uses TRBV28 and TRBJ1-2; 7 nucleotides match TRBD1. Germline CDR1 MDHEN, CDR2 SYDVKM. The CDR3 contains 18 residues. J gave up 4 bases and V 5 bases, and 19 bases lay outside the gene matches. The CDR3 sequence is CASSPPDRIPSLVYGYTF. The CDR3 region has the DNA TGTGCCAGCAGTCCGCCGGACAGGATTCCCTCCCTCGTCTATGGCTACACCTTC.

The chain is built from TRBV28 and TRBJ2-7; TRBD2 is a possible D gene (6 bases). The germline V gene has CDR1 MDHEN and CDR2 SYDVKM. Trimming shortened V by 5 bases and J by 3 bases, and 8 bases separated the two germline ends. CDR3 length equals 12 residues. CDR3 DNA: TGTGCCAGCAGTCGGACTAACTACGAGCAGTACTTC. Translation gives CASSRTNYEQYF.

This clone was counted only a few times. The rearrangement uses TRBV5-4 and TRBJ2-7, with 11 positions matching TRBD2. The CDR3 length is 15 residues. Germline V gene sequence: CDR1 SGHNT, CDR2 YYREEE (reference sequence). With 4 bases clipped from V and 1 base from J, the junction kept 4 bases outside the gene matches. CDR3 sequence (DNA): TGTGCCAGCAGCACTAGCGGGAGCGCTTCCTACGAGCAGTACTTC. Its translation: CASSTSGSASYEQYF.

This chain links TRBV5-4 with TRBJ2-1; possible D gene TRBD2, 6 bases. CDR1 is SGHNT, CDR2 YYREEE, per germline (reference sequence). The CDR3 loop spans 14 amino acids. The V end was cut by 5 bases, the J end by 7 bases, with 16 bases between. The CDR3 sequence: CASSSGTVYNEQFF. CDR3 nucleotides: TGTGCCAGCAGTTCCGGGACTGTGTATAATGAGCAGTTCTTC.

This chain uses TRBV6-5 with TRBJ1-5; D is unresolved. This CDR3 contains 14 residues. Trimming removed 7 bases at V and 2 bases at J, with 12 bases between. Germline loops: CDR1 MNHEY, CDR2 SVGAGI. CDR3 region: CASKVLEGNQPQHF. DNA for the CDR3: TGTGCCAGCAAGGTTTTGGAGGGCAATCAGCCCCAGCATTTT.

The chain joins TRBV30 to TRBJ1-4; D call uncertain. The CDR3 loop spans 15 amino acids. From germline, CDR1 is GTSNPN and CDR2 SVGIG (reference sequence). With 1 base removed from V and 12 bases from J, the gap between germline ends came to 21 bases. The CDR3 sequence: CAWSAPAPSEVELFF. In DNA, the CDR3 is TGTGCCTGGAGTGCCCCTGCTCCTTCGGAGGTGGAACTGTTTTTT.

This clone was recorded once. The chain combines TRBV30 with TRBJ1-2; TRBD1 aligns across 7 bases. Germline V gene lookup returns CDR1 GTSNPN and CDR2 SVGIG (reference sequence). J lost 4 bases, V lost 1 base, and 6 bases had no gene match. The CDR3 totals 14 residues. The CDR3: CAWSAGGGIYGYTF. The CDR3 coding sequence is TGTGCCTGGAGTGCAGGAGGGGGCATCTATGGCTACACCTTC. Looking up the rest from reference TRBV30 and TRBJ1-2 gives the full variable domain: SQTIHQWPATLVQPVGSPLSLECTVEGTSNPNLYWYRQAAGRGLQLLFYSVGIGQISSEVPQNLSASRPQDRQFILSSKKLLLSDSGFYLCAWSAGGGIYGYTFGSGTRLTVV.

V and J are TRBV30 and TRBJ2-7; the match to TRBD2 covers 10 bases. In germline, CDR1 is GTSNPN, CDR2 SVGIG (reference sequence). The CDR3 covers 14 residues. V lost 7 bases to trimming and J lost 4 bases; unmatched junction nucleotides: 10. CDR3 sequence (DNA): TGTGCCTTCCAGCAGCGGGGGGGCGGGTACGAGCAGTACTTC. This translates into CAFQQRGGGYEQYF. The complete variable domain, with remaining parts taken from reference TRBV30 and TRBJ2-7, reads SQTIHQWPATLVQPVGSPLSLECTVEGTSNPNLYWYRQAAGRGLQLLFYSVGIGQISSEVPQNLSASRPQDRQFILSSKKLLLSDSGFYLCAFQQRGGGYEQYFGPGTRLTVT.

Only one count was recorded for this clone. The rearrangement links TRBV4-1 to TRBJ2-5; 11 bases fit TRBD1. The CDR3 is 17 residues long. Germline V gene sequence: CDR1 MGHRA, CDR2 YSYEKL. J lost 4 bases, V lost 1 base, and 8 bases had no gene match. The CDR3 reads CASSQARTGGEGETQYF. As DNA, the CDR3 is TGCGCCAGCAGCCAAGCTAGGACAGGGGGCGAGGGAGAGACCCAGTACTTC.

This clone was counted between two and nine times. This chain uses TRBV5-1 with TRBJ2-5, with D possibly TRBD2 on 7 matching bases. CDR3 length: 15 amino acids. V shed 1 base and J shed 5 bases, with 15 bases lying between them. From germline, CDR1 is SGHRS and CDR2 YFSETQ. As DNA, the CDR3 is TGCGCCAGCAGCTTGCGCGGGGGCCTCGGGGAGACCCAGTACTTC. Translated, it gives CASSLRGGLGETQYF.

This clone has a single count. This sequence joins TRBV18 and TRBJ2-1; 14 bases map to TRBD2. This CDR3 comprises 17 residues. V trimming: 9 bases; J trimming: 6 bases; junction bases outside the gene matches: 13. The germline V gene encodes CDR1 KGHSH and CDR2 LQKENI. CDR3 loop: CASMGTSGSEVGNEQFF. Here the CDR3 DNA reads TGTGCCAGTATGGGGACTAGCGGGAGTGAAGTAGGCAATGAGCAGTTCTTC.

V usage is TRBV28 and J usage is TRBJ1-6; TRBD1 might be the D (6 bases). Trimming pared 6 bases from V and 0 bases from J, leaving 15 bases between. The CDR3 extends over 17 amino acids. CDR1 is MDHEN and CDR2 is SYDVKM in the germline V gene. The CDR3, as DNA: TGTGCCAGCAGATCCGGACAGCTTAGCTCCTATAATTCACCCCTCCACTTT. Amino acids: CASRSGQLSSYNSPLHF.

This clone came up once. V gene TRBV7-2 combines with J gene TRBJ2-4, with TRBD2 matching over 12 bases. CDR1 is SGHTA and CDR2 is FQGNSA in the germline V gene. CDR3 size: 22 residues. V lost 0 bases to trimming and J lost 6 bases; unmatched junction nucleotides: 21. The CDR3 DNA follows: TGTGCCAGCAGCTTAGCCCGGACCAGGGACCCCGGGACTAGCGGGTGGAGAAACATTCAGTACTTC. It encodes CASSLARTRDPGTSGWRNIQYF.

The chain links TRBV12-3 or TRBV12-4 to TRBJ1-1, with D possibly being TRBD1 (6 bases). The CDR3 runs 13 residues. V was clipped by 5 bases and J by 5 bases, with 12 bases between them. CDR3 DNA sequence: TGTGCCAGCAGTCGATCCCAGGGGACTGAAGCTTTCTTT. This encodes CASSRSQGTEAFF.

The chain uses TRBV5-1 and TRBJ2-7; 8 nucleotides match TRBD1. V shed 4 bases, J shed 3 bases, and the junction held 9 bases outside the gene matches. The CDR3 is made up of 15 amino acids. Germline assignment: CDR1 SGHRS and CDR2 YFSETQ. CDR3: CASSTGQGLYYEQYF. The CDR3 bases are TGCGCCAGCAGCACCGGACAGGGACTTTACTACGAGCAGTACTTC.

The rearrangement links TRBV19 to TRBJ1-2, with 8 nucleotides matching TRBD1. With V trimmed by 1 base and J by 5 bases, 9 bases remained unmatched. There are 16 residues in the CDR3. CDR1 and CDR2 from the germline V gene are LNHDA and SQIVND (reference sequence). The CDR3: CASSIAAGQEKYGYTF. The CDR3 DNA reads TGTGCCAGTAGTATAGCCGCGGGACAGGAAAAATATGGCTACACCTTC.